Below, 28 T cell receptor beta chains from the same sample are listed, as sequenced in a study of shared clonotypes between healthy human individuals. Naivety among CD8 cells was defined by CD45RO negativity and positive CCR7 selection, thereby excluding terminally differentiated effector memory CD45RA+ cells. Libraries were prepared by immunoSEQ multiplex PCR; TCRdb keeps only in-frame clonotypes and omits some of them. The data show around 600,000 clones, 95% seen once. Sequenced material: naive CD8+ T cells sorted from blood. The receptors here all came from a woman aged 25 to 39 in good health.

This clone was seen once. The J gene is TRBJ2-1, the V gene TRBV6-5; 10 positions agree with TRBD2. Germline CDR1 and CDR2: MNHEY and SVGAGI. V shed 5 bases, J shed 7 bases, and the junction held 5 bases outside the gene matches. The CDR3 loop spans 14 amino acids. CDR3 DNA: TGTGCCAGCAGTCCCGGGACTAGCGCGAATGAGCAGTTCTTC. The encoded protein is CASSPGTSANEQFF.

The chain joins TRBV6-5 to TRBJ2-1, with 8 bases lining up with TRBD2. The CDR3 is 14 residues long. V lost 2 bases, J lost 6 bases, and 3 bases stayed unmatched. Germline V CDR1 and CDR2: MNHEY, SVGAGI. The CDR3 sequence is CASSYPGLANEQFF. The CDR3 DNA reads TGTGCCAGCAGTTACCCAGGACTAGCCAATGAGCAGTTCTTC.

This clone has a single count. Other DNA variants within this sample encode the same CDR3. The rearrangement joins TRBV20-1 to TRBJ1-2, with no clear D. Germline CDR1 is DFQATT and CDR2 is SNEGSKA (reference sequence). V was trimmed by 3 bases and J by 6 bases, leaving 5 bases between them. The length of the CDR3 is 10 residues. CDR3 sequence (DNA): TGCAGTGCTAGGGAAAATGGCTACACCTTC. It codes for CSARENGYTF.

V usage is TRBV9 and J usage is TRBJ2-1; 9 bases agree with TRBD2. V lost 5 bases, J lost 2 bases, and 5 bases stayed unmatched. Germline CDR1 and CDR2: SGDLS and YYNGEE. The CDR3 is made up of 15 amino acids. As DNA, the CDR3 is TGTGCCAGCAGTCAACTAGCGGGTACCTACAATGAGCAGTTCTTC. Translation: CASSQLAGTYNEQFF.

This chain's CDR3 is CASSSRLGTGELFF. The DNA of the CDR3 is TGCGCCAGCAGCAGCCGACTAGGGACCGGGGAGCTGTTTTTT. The genes are TRBV5-1 and TRBJ2-2, with D possibly being TRBD2 (6 bases). Germline CDR1 reads SGHRS; CDR2 reads YFSETQ. The CDR3 contains 14 residues. V was shortened by 4 bases and J by 5 bases, with 12 bases between the two germline ends.

The V call is TRBV6-6, the J call TRBJ1-2; TRBD1 matches 9 bases. V shed 6 bases, J shed 8 bases, and the junction held 7 bases outside the gene matches. The CDR3 is made up of 13 amino acids. Germline V gene data show CDR1 as MNHNY and CDR2 as SVGAGI (reference sequence). The CDR3 here is CASRGQGLWGYTF. The CDR3 DNA follows: TGTGCCAGCAGGGGACAGGGTTTGTGGGGCTACACCTTC.

This clone is a singleton in its sample. The V and J genes are TRBV30 and TRBJ1-1; D perhaps matches TRBD1 (5 bases). The CDR3 is 13 residues long. Trimming stripped 3 bases from V and 1 base from J, with 9 bases between. CDR1 is GTSNPN, CDR2 SVGIG, per germline (reference sequence). The CDR3 sequence is CAWSRGQNTEAFF. In nucleotides, the CDR3 is TGTGCCTGGAGCCGGGGCCAGAACACTGAAGCTTTCTTT.

J is TRBJ2-7 and V is TRBV5-1; 7 nucleotides align to TRBD2. Per the germline V gene, CDR1 is SGHRS and CDR2 is YFSETQ. J gave up 2 bases and V 3 bases, and 8 bases lay outside the gene matches. This CDR3 has 15 residues. Written as DNA, the CDR3 is TGCGCCAGCAGCTCGCCGACTAGCAGAACCTACGAGCAGTACTTC. Its protein is CASSSPTSRTYEQYF.

The chain links TRBV19 to TRBJ1-5; 8 positions match TRBD1. The germline gives CDR1 LNHDA, CDR2 SQIVND (reference sequence). This CDR3 is built from 15 residues. V gave up 3 bases and J gave up 7 bases; unmatched junction bases: 8. The CDR3 nucleotides read TGTGCCAGTAGTATTCAGGACAGGGTAGGACAGCCCCAGCATTTT. Amino acids: CASSIQDRVGQPQHF.

The chain is built from TRBV14 and TRBJ2-1; D not resolved. Between the trimmed V and J ends, which lost 0 bases and 4 bases, there was a span of 13 bases. There are 16 residues in the CDR3. CDR1 and CDR2 (germline): SGHDN, FVKESK. The CDR3 region is CASSQDATVRYNEQFF. DNA for the CDR3: TGTGCCAGCAGCCAAGACGCGACCGTTCGGTACAATGAGCAGTTCTTC.

The J gene is TRBJ2-1, the V gene TRBV7-9, with TRBD1 matching over 12 bases. Germline assignment: CDR1 SEHNR and CDR2 FQNEAQ (reference sequence). The CDR3 covers 15 residues. Germline trimming cut 3 bases from V and 7 bases from J; bases unmatched to any gene: 4. CDR3 in amino acids: CASSLGQGAHNEQFF. The CDR3 region has the DNA TGTGCCAGCAGCTTGGGACAGGGGGCGCATAATGAGCAGTTCTTC.

V usage is TRBV6-5 and J usage is TRBJ2-2, with no clear D. V was cut by 0 bases and J by 6 bases, with 8 bases left in between. Germline CDR1 and CDR2: MNHEY and SVGAGI. This CDR3 has 14 residues. The CDR3 sequence is CASSYSIGSGELFF. CDR3 DNA sequence: TGTGCCAGCAGTTACTCGATAGGGTCCGGGGAGCTGTTTTTT.

This chain links TRBV6-1 with TRBJ1-3; the D gene is possibly TRBD1 (6 bases). V lost 3 bases to trimming and J lost 3 bases, with 6 bases between them. Germline V gene lookup returns CDR1 MNHNS and CDR2 SASEGT. The CDR3 sequence is 13 residues long. DNA of the CDR3: TGTGCCAGCAGTGACAGGGGTGGAAACACCATATATTTT. Its translation is CASSDRGGNTIYF.

Only one count was recorded for this clone. The CDR3 DNA reads as TGTGCCAGCAGTTCCGGGACAGGGCTCTATGGCTACACCTTC. It translates to CASSSGTGLYGYTF. V is TRBV9 and J is TRBJ1-2; 9 bases map to TRBD1. The CDR3 loop spans 14 amino acids. In germline, CDR1 is SGDLS, CDR2 YYNGEE. V lost 5 bases and J lost 4; bases outside the gene matches: 6.

The rearrangement joins TRBV11-3 to TRBJ2-3; D gene ambiguous. Germline values: CDR1 SGHNT, CDR2 YENEEA. Trimming removed 7 bases at V and 0 bases at J, with 8 bases between. The CDR3 spans 13 residues. The CDR3 spells CASMGASTDTQYF. DNA for the CDR3: TGTGCCAGCATGGGCGCTAGCACAGATACGCAGTATTTT.

The chain combines TRBV14 with TRBJ2-1, with TRBD1 as a possible D gene (5 bases). The CDR3 is made up of 13 amino acids. Trimming shortened V by 0 bases and J by 7 bases, and 7 bases separated the two germline ends. Germline-derived CDR1 and CDR2 are SGHDN and FVKESK. The CDR3 sequence is CASSQDPGNEQFF. The CDR3, as DNA: TGTGCCAGCAGCCAAGATCCAGGGAATGAGCAGTTCTTC.

The gene calls are TRBV29-1 and TRBJ1-2; 7 bases agree with TRBD1. Germline V CDR1 and CDR2: SQVTM, ANQGSEA. V lost 2 bases to trimming and J lost 3 bases; unmatched junction nucleotides: 9. The CDR3 runs to 15 residues. DNA of the CDR3: TGCAGCGTTGAACCGACAGGGCGCGGGGACTATGGCTACACCTTC. Translation gives CSVEPTGRGDYGYTF.

The chain uses TRBV10-2 and TRBJ2-3; 10 nucleotides align to TRBD2. The CDR3 contains 15 residues. Unmatched junction bases numbered 3, after V lost 5 bases and J lost 1 base. Germline V gives CDR1 WSHSY, CDR2 SAAADI. The CDR3 region has the DNA TGCGCCAGCAGTTACGGGACTAGCGGCACAGATACGCAGTATTTT. Its protein is CASSYGTSGTDTQYF.

The chain links TRBV10-1 to TRBJ2-2, with 9 nucleotides matching TRBD1. There are 13 residues in the CDR3. The V gene's germline CDR1 is WNHNN and CDR2 SYGVQD (reference sequence). V trimming: 8 bases; J trimming: 6 bases; junction bases outside the gene matches: 4. The CDR3 DNA reads as TGCGCCAGCGGGACAGGGTACCCCGGGGAGCTGTTTTTT. It encodes CASGTGYPGELFF.

The count of this clone is one. The chain has TRBV7-8 and TRBJ2-7; 11 positions match TRBD2. Trimming removed 5 bases from V and 3 bases from J; junction bases left unmatched: 6. CDR1 and CDR2 from the germline V gene are SGHVS and FQNEAQ. There are 15 residues in the CDR3. The chain's CDR3 is CASSPEGLADYEQYF. DNA for the CDR3: TGTGCCAGCAGCCCCGAGGGACTAGCGGACTACGAGCAGTACTTC.

J is TRBJ2-7 and V is TRBV18, with 8 bases fitting TRBD1. The germline V gene has CDR1 KGHSH and CDR2 LQKENI. The CDR3 covers 15 residues. V lost 0 bases to trimming and J lost 4 bases; unmatched junction nucleotides: 5. The CDR3: CASSPPVQGGYEQYF. Written as DNA, the CDR3 is TGTGCCAGCTCACCACCGGTACAGGGGGGATACGAGCAGTACTTC.

The chain combines TRBV11-1 with TRBJ2-7; no reliable D call. CDR3 length equals 11 residues. V shed 9 bases and J shed 1 base, with 7 bases lying between them. The germline gives CDR1 SGHAT, CDR2 FQDESV (reference sequence). The CDR3 sequence: CASGWSYEQYF. The DNA of the CDR3 is TGTGCCAGTGGTTGGTCCTACGAGCAGTACTTC.

This rearrangement joins TRBV30 to TRBJ1-1; the D gene is possibly TRBD1 (6 bases). The CDR3 spans 14 residues. V was pared by 5 bases and J by 4 bases, with 17 bases between. From germline, CDR1 is GTSNPN and CDR2 SVGIG (reference sequence). CDR3 in DNA: TGTGCCTGGGCCTCAACAGGGTTCGGCACTGAAGCTTTCTTT. As protein: CAWASTGFGTEAFF.

This clone showed up just once. The rearrangement links TRBV7-9 to TRBJ1-1; D uncertain. The CDR3 has 14 residues. Trimming left V 0 bases short and J 5 bases short, with 10 bases between. Germline CDR1 and CDR2: SEHNR and FQNEAQ (reference sequence). CDR3 residues: CASSLARRGTEAFF. Here the CDR3 DNA reads TGTGCCAGCAGCTTAGCCCGACGAGGGACTGAAGCTTTCTTT. The variable domain in full, completed from reference TRBV7-9 and TRBJ1-1, reads DTGVSQNPRHKITKRGQNVTFRCDPISEHNRLYWYRQTLGQGPEFLTYFQNEAQLEKSRLLSDRFSAERPKGSFSTLEIQRTEQGDSAMYLCASSLARRGTEAFFGQGTRLTVV.

The chain combines TRBV5-4 with TRBJ2-7; D is unclear. Germline CDR1 is SGHNT and CDR2 is YYREEE (reference sequence). Trimming cost V 1 base and J 4 bases, with 6 bases left between them. This CDR3 contains 12 residues. The CDR3 region has the DNA TGTGCCAGCAGCTTGTCGCAGTACGAGCAGTACTTC. Protein sequence: CASSLSQYEQYF.

The genes are TRBV5-6 and TRBJ1-1; D may be TRBD1 (5 bases). The V gene's germline CDR1 is SGHDT and CDR2 YYEEEE. This CDR3 comprises 13 residues. Deletions cut 1 base from V and 7 bases from J, with 11 bases between. CDR3 nucleotides: TGTGCCAGCAGCTTGCCCGGGGGTCATGAAGCTTTCTTT. It codes for CASSLPGGHEAFF.

The rearrangement links TRBV7-8 to TRBJ1-1, with D unresolved. V dropped 5 bases and J dropped 0 bases, with 16 bases sitting between them. Germline CDR1 SGHVS, CDR2 FQNEAQ. The CDR3 sequence is 16 residues long. The CDR3 DNA reads as TGTGCCAGCAGCCCAACCCTTTACAGCATGAACACTGAAGCTTTCTTT. This translates into CASSPTLYSMNTEAFF. The entire variable domain, with the rest obtained from reference TRBV7-8 and TRBJ1-1, is as follows: GAGVSQSPRYKVAKRGQDVALRCDPISGHVSLFWYQQALGQGPEFLTYFQNEAQLDKSGLPSDRFFAERPEGSVSTLKIQRTQQEDSAVYLCASSPTLYSMNTEAFFGQGTRLTVV.

This chain joins TRBV5-1 and TRBJ2-7; no clear D gene. This CDR3 comprises 15 residues. Germline assignment: CDR1 SGHRS and CDR2 YFSETQ. Trimming took 4 bases from V and 2 from J, leaving 16 bases between them. The CDR3 is CASSIDTGFTYEQYF. The DNA of the CDR3 is TGCGCCAGCAGCATCGACACTGGTTTCACCTACGAGCAGTACTTC.